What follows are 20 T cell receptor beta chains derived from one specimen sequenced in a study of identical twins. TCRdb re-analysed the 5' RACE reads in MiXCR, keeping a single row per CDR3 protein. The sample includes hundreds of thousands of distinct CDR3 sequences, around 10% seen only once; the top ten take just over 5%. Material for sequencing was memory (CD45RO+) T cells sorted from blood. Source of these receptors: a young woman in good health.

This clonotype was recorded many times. CDR3 loop: CSASTGANVLTF. DNA of the CDR3: TGCAGTGCCTCGACTGGGGCCAACGTCCTGACTTTC. The chain joins TRBV20-1 to TRBJ2-6; D not certain. CDR3 length: 12 amino acids. Germline CDR1 DFQATT, CDR2 SNEGSKA (reference sequence). The ends were cut back, 6 bases at V and 2 bases at J, with 5 bases in the middle.

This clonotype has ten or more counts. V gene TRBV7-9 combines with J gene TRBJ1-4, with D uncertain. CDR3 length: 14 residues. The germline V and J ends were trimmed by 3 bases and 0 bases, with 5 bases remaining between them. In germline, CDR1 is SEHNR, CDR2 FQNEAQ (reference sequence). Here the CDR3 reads CASSFGSTNEKLFF. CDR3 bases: TGTGCCAGCAGCTTTGGCTCAACTAATGAAAAACTGTTTTTT.

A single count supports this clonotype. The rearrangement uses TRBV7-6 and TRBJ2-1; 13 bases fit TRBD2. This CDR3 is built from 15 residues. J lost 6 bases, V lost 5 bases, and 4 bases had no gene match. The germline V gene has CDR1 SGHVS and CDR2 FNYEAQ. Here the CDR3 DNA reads TGTGCCAGCAGCCCCTGGACTAGCGGGAGCAATGAGCAGTTCTTC. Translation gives CASSPWTSGSNEQFF.

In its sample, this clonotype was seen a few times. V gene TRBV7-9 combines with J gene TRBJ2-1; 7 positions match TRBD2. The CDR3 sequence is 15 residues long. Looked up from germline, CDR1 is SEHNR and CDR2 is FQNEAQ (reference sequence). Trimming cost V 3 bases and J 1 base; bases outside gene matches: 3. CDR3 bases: TGTGCCAGCAGCTTCCTAGCGGATTCCTACAATGAGCAGTTCTTC. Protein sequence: CASSFLADSYNEQFF. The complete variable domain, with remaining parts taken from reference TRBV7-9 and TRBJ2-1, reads DTGVSQNPRHKITKRGQNVTFRCDPISEHNRLYWYRQTLGQGPEFLTYFQNEAQLEKSRLLSDRFSAERPKGSFSTLEIQRTEQGDSAMYLCASSFLADSYNEQFFGPGTRLTVL.

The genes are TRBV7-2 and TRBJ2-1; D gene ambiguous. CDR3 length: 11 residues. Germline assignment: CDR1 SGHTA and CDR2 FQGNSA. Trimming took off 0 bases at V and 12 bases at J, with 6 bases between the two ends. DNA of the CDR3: TGTGCCAGCAGCTTAGCGCTCTGGCAGTTCTTC. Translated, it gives CASSLALWQFF.

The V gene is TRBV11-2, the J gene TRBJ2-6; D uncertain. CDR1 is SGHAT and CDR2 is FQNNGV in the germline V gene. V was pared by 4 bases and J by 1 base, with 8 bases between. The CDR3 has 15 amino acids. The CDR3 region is CASSSLESGANVLTF. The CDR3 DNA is TGTGCCAGCAGCTCCCTTGAGTCTGGGGCCAACGTCCTGACTTTC.

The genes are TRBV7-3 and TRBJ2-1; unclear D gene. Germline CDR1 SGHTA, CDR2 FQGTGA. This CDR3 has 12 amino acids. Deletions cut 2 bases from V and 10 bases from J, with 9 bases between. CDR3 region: CASSLYANEQFF. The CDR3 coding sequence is TGTGCCAGCAGCTTATATGCCAACGAGCAGTTCTTC.

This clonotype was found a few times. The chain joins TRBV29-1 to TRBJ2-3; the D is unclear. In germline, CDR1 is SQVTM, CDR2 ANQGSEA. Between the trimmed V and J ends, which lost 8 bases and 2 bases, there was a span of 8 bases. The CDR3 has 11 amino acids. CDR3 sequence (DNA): TGCAGCTTCGAGGTCACAGATACGCAGTATTTT. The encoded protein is CSFEVTDTQYF.

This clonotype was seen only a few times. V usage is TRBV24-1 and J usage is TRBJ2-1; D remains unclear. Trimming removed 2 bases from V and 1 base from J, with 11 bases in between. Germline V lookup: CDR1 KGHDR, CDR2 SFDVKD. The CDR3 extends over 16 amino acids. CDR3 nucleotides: TGTGCCACCAGTGATTCAGTAGCAGATTCCTACAATGAGCAGTTCTTC. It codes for CATSDSVADSYNEQFF.

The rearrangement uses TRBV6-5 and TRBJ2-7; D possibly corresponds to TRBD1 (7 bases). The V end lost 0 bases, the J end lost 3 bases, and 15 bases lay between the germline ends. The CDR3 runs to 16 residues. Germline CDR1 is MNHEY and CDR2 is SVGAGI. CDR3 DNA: TGTGCCAGCAGTTACTCGGGGCAGGGGGGAGTCTACGAGCAGTACTTC. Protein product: CASSYSGQGGVYEQYF.

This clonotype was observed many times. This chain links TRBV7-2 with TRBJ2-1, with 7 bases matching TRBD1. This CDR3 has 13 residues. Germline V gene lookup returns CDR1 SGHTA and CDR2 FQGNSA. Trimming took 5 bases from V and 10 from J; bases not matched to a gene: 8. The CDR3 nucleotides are TGTGCCAGCAGCCTAGAGGGGGCCCGAGAGCAGTTCTTC. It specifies CASSLEGAREQFF.

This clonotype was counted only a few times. CDR3 nucleotides: TGCAGTGCTAAAGGGTTGCAGGGGGCGCGGAATCAGCCCCAGCATTTT. This encodes CSAKGLQGARNQPQHF. The chain carries TRBV20-1 and TRBJ1-5; 8 bases agree with TRBD1. The CDR3 covers 16 residues. The germline CDR1 and CDR2 sequences are DFQATT and SNEGSKA (reference sequence). After removal of 4 bases from V and 4 bases from J, the junction contained 12 bases not matched to a gene.

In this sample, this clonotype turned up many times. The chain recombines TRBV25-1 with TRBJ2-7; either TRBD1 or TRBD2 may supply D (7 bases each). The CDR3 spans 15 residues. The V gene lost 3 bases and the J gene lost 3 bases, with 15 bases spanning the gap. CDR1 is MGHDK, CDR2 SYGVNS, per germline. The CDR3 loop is CASSDLQGRVYEQYF. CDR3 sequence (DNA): TGTGCCAGCAGTGACCTACAGGGGAGGGTCTACGAGCAGTACTTC.

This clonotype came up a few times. The chain's CDR3 is CASSLLSSGRALFF. The DNA of the CDR3 is TGTGCCAGCAGCCTCCTCTCTAGCGGGAGGGCCCTGTTCTTC. The chain couples TRBV11-2 to TRBJ2-1; 12 nucleotides line up with TRBD2. There are 14 residues in the CDR3. CDR1 and CDR2 (germline): SGHAT, FQNNGV. V lost 5 bases and J lost 15; bases outside the gene matches: 11.

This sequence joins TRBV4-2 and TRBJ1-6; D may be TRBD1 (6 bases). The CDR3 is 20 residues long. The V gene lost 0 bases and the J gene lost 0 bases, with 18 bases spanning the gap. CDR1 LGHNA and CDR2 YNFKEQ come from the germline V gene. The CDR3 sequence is CASSQEVSSGHLSYNSPLHF. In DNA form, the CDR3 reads TGTGCCAGCAGCCAAGAAGTTAGTTCGGGACACCTCTCCTATAATTCACCCCTCCACTTT.

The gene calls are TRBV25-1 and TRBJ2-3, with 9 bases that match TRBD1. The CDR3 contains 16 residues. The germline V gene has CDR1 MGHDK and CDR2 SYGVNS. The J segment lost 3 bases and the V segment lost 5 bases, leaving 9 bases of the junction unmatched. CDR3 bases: TGTGCCAGCAGTAAGGGACAGGGAGTCGGAACAGATACGCAGTATTTT. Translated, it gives CASSKGQGVGTDTQYF.

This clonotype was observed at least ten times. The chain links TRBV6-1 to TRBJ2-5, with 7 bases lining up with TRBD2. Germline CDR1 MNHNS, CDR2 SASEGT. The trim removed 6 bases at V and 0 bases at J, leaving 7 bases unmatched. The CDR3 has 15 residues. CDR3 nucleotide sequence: TGTGCCAGCAGCCCCGGGGGGACTTACCAAGAGACCCAGTACTTC. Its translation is CASSPGGTYQETQYF.

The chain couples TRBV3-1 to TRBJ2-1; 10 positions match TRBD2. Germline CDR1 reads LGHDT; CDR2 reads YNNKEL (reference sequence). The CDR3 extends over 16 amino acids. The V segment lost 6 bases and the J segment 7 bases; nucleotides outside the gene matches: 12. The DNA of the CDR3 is TGTGCCAGCAGTCGACTAGCGGGTGGCTCGAGGAATGAGCAGTTCTTC. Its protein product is CASSRLAGGSRNEQFF.

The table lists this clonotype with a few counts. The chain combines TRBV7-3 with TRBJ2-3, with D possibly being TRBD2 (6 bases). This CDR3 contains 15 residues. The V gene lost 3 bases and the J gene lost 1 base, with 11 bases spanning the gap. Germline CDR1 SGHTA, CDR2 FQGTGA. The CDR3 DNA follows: TGTGCCAGCAGCTTCTCCGGGACTGGCACAGATACGCAGTATTTT. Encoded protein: CASSFSGTGTDTQYF.

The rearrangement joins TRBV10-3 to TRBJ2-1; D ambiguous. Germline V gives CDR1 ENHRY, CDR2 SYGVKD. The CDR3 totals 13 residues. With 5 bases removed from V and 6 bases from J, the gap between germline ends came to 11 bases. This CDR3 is CAISNLPLNEQFF. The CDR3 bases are TGTGCCATCAGTAACCTTCCCCTCAATGAGCAGTTCTTC.